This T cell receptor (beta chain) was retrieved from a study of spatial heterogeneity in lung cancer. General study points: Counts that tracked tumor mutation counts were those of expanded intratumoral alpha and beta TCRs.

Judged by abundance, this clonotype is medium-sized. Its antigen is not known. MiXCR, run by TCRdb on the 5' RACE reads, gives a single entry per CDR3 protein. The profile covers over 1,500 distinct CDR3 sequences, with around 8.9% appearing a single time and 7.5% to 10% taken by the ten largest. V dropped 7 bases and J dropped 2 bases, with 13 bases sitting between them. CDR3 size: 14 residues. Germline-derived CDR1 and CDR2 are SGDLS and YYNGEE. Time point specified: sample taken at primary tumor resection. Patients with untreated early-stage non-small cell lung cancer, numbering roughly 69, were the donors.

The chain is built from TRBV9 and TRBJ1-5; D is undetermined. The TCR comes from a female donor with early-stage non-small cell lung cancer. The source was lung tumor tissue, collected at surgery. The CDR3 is CASHADEGNQPQHF. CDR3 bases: TGTGCCAGCCATGCTGACGAAGGCAATCAGCCCCAGCATTTT.